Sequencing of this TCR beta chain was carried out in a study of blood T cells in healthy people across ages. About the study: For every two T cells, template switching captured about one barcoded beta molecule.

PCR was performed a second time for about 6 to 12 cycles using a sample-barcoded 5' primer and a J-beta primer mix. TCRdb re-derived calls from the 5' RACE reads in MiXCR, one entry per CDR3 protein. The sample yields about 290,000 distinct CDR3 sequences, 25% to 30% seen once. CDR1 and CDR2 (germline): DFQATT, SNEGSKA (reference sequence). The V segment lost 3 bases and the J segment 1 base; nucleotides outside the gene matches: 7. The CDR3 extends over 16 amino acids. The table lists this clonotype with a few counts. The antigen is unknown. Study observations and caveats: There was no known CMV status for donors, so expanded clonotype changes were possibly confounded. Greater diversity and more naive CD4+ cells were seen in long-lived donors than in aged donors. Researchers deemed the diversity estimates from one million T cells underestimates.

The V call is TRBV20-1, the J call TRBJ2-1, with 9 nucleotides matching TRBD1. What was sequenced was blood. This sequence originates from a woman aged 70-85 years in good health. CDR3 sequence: CSARVWTGASYNEQFF. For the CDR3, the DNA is TGCAGTGCTAGGGTCTGGACAGGGGCGTCCTACAATGAGCAGTTCTTC.